The clone carrying this T cell receptor (beta chain) was seen a single time. The source of the sample is a study of blood T cell repertoires in COVID-19. The wider study: From the United States, Italy and Spain came samples of acute and convalescent COVID-19. Sources were T cells, B-cell-depleted T cells, or PBMCs; the material itself was cDNA or gDNA.

The germline V gene has CDR1 SGHVS and CDR2 FNYEAQ. There are 16 residues in the CDR3. With 1 base clipped from V and 4 bases from J, the junction kept 5 bases outside the gene matches. In the original workflow: The authors estimated nucleated cell counts from reference gene primer amplification. Method: immunoSEQ multiplex PCR; TCRdb's copy keeps in-frame clones and lacks some. That table furnishes V, J and clone size, whereas the DNA furnished D and trimming. The sample lists nearly 80,000 clones, about 83% seen once, with around 5% in the top ten. This chain uses TRBV7-6 with TRBJ2-2, with 8 bases aligning to TRBD1. Sequencing was performed on peripheral blood. The clonotype was recovered from a woman of 80 years or more with active or convalescent COVID-19. Written as DNA, the CDR3 is TGTGCCAGCAGCTTAGGGGGGACAGGACTCACCGGGGAGCTGTTTTTT. Translation: CASSLGGTGLTGELFF. Drawing the rest from reference TRBV7-6 and TRBJ2-2, the complete variable domain is GAGVSQSPRYKVTKRGQDVALRCDPISGHVSLYWYRQALGQGPEFLTYFNYEAQQDKSGLPNDRFSAERPEGSISTLTIQRTEQRDSAMYRCASSLGGTGLTGELFFGEGSRLTVL.